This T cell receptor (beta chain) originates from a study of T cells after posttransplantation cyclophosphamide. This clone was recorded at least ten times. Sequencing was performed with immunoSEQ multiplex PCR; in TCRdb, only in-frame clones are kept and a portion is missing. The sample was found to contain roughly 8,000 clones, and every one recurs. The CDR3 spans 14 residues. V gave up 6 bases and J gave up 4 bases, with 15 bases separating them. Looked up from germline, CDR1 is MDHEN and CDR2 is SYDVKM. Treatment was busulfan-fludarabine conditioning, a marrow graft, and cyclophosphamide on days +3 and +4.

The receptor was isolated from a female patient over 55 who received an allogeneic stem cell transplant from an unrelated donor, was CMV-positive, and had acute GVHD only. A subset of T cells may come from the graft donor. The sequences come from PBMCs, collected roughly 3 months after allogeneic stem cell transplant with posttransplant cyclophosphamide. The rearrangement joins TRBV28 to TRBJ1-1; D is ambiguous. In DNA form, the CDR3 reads TGTGCCAGCAGGAACGGTCGAAGAAGCACTGAAGCTTTCTTT. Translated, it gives CASRNGRRSTEAFF. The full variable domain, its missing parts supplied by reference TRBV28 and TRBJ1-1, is DVKVTQSSRYLVKRTGEKVFLECVQDMDHENMFWYRQDPGLGLRLIYFSYDVKMKEKGDIPEGYSVSREKKERFSLILESASTNQTSMYLCASRNGRRSTEAFFGQGTRLTVV.